This T cell receptor beta chain was captured by sequencing in a study of T cells in severe cutaneous drug reactions (dated by TCRdb to between 2018 and 2020). Broadly, across the study: Recruitment took place between the early 2010s and the late 2010s, drawing patients from Taiwan, Thailand and a European registry network. The Naranjo algorithm and the ALDEN drug causality algorithm were used to identify the culprit drug. Only patients with a probable or definite SJS/TEN or DRESS diagnosis by RegiSCAR criteria were enrolled. Patients in either the acute or the recovery stage provided biological samples, such as blister fluids/cells and PBMC. Single-cell sequencing, quantitative PCR validation, functional assays and transgenic mouse experiments were combined with bulk TCR sequencing. The libraries were made with iRepertoire multiplex PCR, and the authors referred to a comparison in which iRepertoire and 5' RACE methods, with or without UMI, captured abundant clonotypes to a similar degree. What the research found in general, with its limitations: Although undetectable or scarce in tolerant-control and healthy-donor PBMC, a public TCRbeta CDR3 was found in all seven CBZ-SJS/TEN blister samples, at a mean of roughly 13%. The authors stated that further study is still needed to find out whether the public TCR applies more generally to SJS/TEN caused by other drugs. A strong increase in TRBV12-4 usage was observed in CBZ-SJS/TEN patients, with averages of about 32% in blister cells and 4.5% to 5% in PBMC.

The CDR3 holds 14 amino acids from the cysteine to the phenylalanine. The record lacks a DNA sequence. From the germline V gene, CDR1 is SGHTA and CDR2 is FQGNSA. As for this clonotype: No antigen is known for it.

Sequenced donors were patients with carbamazepine-induced Stevens-Johnson syndrome or toxic epidermal necrolysis (CBZ-SJS/TEN). Peripheral blood repertoires were obtained from CBZ-SJS/TEN patients of Han Chinese (about five) and European (about six) origin. Next-generation sequencing was used to profile the T cell receptor repertoires of patients with drug-induced severe cutaneous adverse reactions in a search for drug-specific clonotypes. RNA was isolated from either blister cells of skin lesions or peripheral blood mononuclear cells. For both bulk and single-cell sequencing, libraries were prepared with the iRepertoire multiplex PCR system and TCR subtype-specific primers. Bulk TCR beta libraries were generated by multiplex PCR with primers targeting V, D and J gene regions. Roughly 95-500 ng of RNA per sample served as input for bulk TCR library preparation. An Illumina MiSeq was used to sequence the bulk TCR beta amplicons. Per the original workflow: Sample misassignments and low-quality sequencing reads were filtered out during quality control steps. CDR3 was defined as the amino acids between the V-gene Y[YFLI]C motif and the J-segment [FW]GXGT motif. CDR3 clonotypes and TRBV and TRBJ gene assignments were based on the IMGT database. Per-sample TRBV expression was normalized to the mean of the same gene in PBMC from nearly 45 healthy donors. TCRdb reprocessed the reads, and each CDR3 protein sequence is entered once, without DNA. The V and J calls come from TCRdb's annotation, not from the publication. The table for this sample shows around 20,000 distinct CDR3 sequences. The ten largest account for about 7.8% of the sample.

The sequencing input was PBMCs. The TCR originated in a human donor with toxic epidermal necrolysis, a severe cutaneous drug reaction. Here the chain combines TRBV7-2 and TRBJ1-5; TCRdb designates TRBD1, a call that cannot be tested without DNA. CDR3 sequence: CASSSPGSNQPQHF. The full variable domain, with segments outside the CDR3 supplied by the reference TRBV7-2 and TRBJ1-5 proteins, appears as GAGVSQSPSNKVTEKGKDVELRCDPISGHTALYWYRQSLGQGLEFLIYFQGNSAPDKSGLPSDRFSAERTGGSVSTLTIQRTQQEDSAVYLCASSSPGSNQPQHFGDGTRLSIL.